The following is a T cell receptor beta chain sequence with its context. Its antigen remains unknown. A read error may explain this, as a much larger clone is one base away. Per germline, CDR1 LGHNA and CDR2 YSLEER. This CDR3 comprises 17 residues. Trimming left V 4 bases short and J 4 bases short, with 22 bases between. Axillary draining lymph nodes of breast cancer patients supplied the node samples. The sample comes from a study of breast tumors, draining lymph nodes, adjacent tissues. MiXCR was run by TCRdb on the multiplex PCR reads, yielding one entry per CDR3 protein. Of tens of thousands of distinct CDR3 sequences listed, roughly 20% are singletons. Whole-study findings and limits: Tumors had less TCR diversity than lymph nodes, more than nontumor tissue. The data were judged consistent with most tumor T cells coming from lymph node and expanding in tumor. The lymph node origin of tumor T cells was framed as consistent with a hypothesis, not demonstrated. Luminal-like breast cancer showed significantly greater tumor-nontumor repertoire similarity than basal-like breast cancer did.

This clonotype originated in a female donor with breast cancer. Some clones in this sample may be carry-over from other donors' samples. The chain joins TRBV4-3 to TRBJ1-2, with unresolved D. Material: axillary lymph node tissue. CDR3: CASSPTAFDGLVYGYTF. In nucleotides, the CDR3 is TGCGCCAGCAGCCCCACGGCATTCGACGGCCTAGTCTATGGCTACACCTTC.